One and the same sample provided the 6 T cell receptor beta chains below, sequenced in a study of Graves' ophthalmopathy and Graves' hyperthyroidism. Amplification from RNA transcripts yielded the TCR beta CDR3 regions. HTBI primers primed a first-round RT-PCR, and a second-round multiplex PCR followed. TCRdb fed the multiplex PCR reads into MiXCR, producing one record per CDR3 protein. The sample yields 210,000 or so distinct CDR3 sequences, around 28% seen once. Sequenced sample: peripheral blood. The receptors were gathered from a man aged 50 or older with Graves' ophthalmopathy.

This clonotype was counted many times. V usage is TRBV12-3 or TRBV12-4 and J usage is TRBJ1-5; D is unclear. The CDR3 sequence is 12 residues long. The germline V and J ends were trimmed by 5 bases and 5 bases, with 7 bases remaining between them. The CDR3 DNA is TGTGCCAGCAGTGACCTCTATCAGCCCCAGCATTTT. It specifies CASSDLYQPQHF.

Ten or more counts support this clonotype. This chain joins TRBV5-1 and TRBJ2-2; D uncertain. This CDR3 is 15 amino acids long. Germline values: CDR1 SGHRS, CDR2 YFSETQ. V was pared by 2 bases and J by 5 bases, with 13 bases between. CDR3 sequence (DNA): TGCGCCAGCAGCTTCGGCGGCGGTACTACCGGGGAGCTGTTTTTT. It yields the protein CASSFGGGTTGELFF.

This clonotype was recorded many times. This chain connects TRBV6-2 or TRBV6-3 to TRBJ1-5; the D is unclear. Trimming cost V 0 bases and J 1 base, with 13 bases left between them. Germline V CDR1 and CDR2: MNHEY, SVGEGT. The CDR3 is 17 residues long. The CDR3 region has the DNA TGTGCCAGCAGTTACTCTACTGACGGACCAAGCAATCAGCCCCAGCATTTT. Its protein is CASSYSTDGPSNQPQHF.

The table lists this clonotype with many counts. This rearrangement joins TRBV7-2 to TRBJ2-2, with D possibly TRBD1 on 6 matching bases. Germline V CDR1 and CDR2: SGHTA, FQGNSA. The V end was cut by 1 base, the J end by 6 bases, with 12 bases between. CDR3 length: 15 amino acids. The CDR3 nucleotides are TGTGCCAGCAGCTTAGGTCCAGGGGTGGCCGGGGAGCTGTTTTTT. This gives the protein CASSLGPGVAGELFF.

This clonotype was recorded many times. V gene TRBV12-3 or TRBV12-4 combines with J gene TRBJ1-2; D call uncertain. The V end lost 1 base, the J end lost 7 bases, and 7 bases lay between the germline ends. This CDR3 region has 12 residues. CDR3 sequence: CASSLGDFGYTF. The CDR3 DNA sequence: TGTGCCAGCAGTTTAGGGGATTTTGGCTACACCTTC.

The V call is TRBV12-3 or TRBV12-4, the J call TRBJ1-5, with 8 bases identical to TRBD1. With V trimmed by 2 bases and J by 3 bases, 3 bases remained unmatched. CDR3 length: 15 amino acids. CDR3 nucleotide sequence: TGTGCCAGCAGTTTAATGGACAGGGACAATCAGCCCCAGCATTTT. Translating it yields CASSLMDRDNQPQHF.